This TCR beta chain was captured by sequencing in a study of shared clonotypes between healthy human individuals. For this clone: The antigen remains undetermined.

Naive CD8 cells comprised CD45RO-negative, CCR7-positively selected cells, excluding terminally differentiated effector memory CD45RA+ cells. Donors, healthy HIV-negative adults, lacked recent acute infections or vaccinations. The test was conducted at deep level. Assay: immunoSEQ multiplex PCR; the TCRdb copy retains only in-frame clones and omits some. The data hold hundreds of thousands of clones, with 95% to 96% observed a single time. General observations from the study: In general, naive subsets displayed greater estimated richness than memory subsets did.

Germline V gene data show CDR1 as LNHDA and CDR2 as SQIVND (reference sequence). The CDR3 totals 14 residues. Trimming cost V 6 bases and J 6 bases; bases outside gene matches: 5. The TCR comes from a woman aged 25 to 45 in good health. The sample consisted of naive CD8+ T cells sorted from blood. V is TRBV19 and J is TRBJ1-5, with 10 bases matching TRBD1. As DNA, the CDR3 is TGTGCCAGTAGAGGGACAGGGGATAGTCAGCCCCAGCATTTT. Translated: CASRGTGDSQPQHF.